The rows below give T cell receptor beta chains drawn from one sample of a study of T cell responses to AZD1222 COVID-19 vaccine. Assay used: immunoSEQ multiplex PCR; TCRdb lists only in-frame clones, some missing. Found here are about 150,000 clones, under 95% of them singletons; the top ten hold 2.8%. The sample here was peripheral blood, taken on day 0 of MenACWY control vaccination. The receptor source for this set is an adult in good health. Both conserved end residues are part of each CDR3. A D gene is named only where the DNA matches it firmly. Some rows mark clone size as missing; the rest say once, few, many or name a class of expanded clone.

j_call: TRBJ2-5; clone_size: -; cdr3_length: 15; d_call: TRBD1; v_call: TRBV11-2; cdr3_nt: TGTGCCAGCAGCATCGGACAGGGGGCTTGGGAGACCCAGTACTTC; cdr3_aa: CASSIGQGAWETQYF
j_call: TRBJ2-1; clone_size: -; cdr3_length: 16; d_call: -; v_call: TRBV3-1/TRBV3-2; cdr3_nt: TGTGCCAGCAGCCAAGTAAGCGGGCTCTCCTACAATGAGCAGTTCTTC; cdr3_aa: CASSQVSGLSYNEQFF
j_call: TRBJ1-1; clone_size: once; cdr3_length: 14; d_call: -; v_call: TRBV28; cdr3_nt: TGTGCCAGCAGTTTATCAGCCATGAACACTGAAGCTTTCTTT; cdr3_aa: CASSLSAMNTEAFF
j_call: TRBJ1-1; clone_size: -; cdr3_length: 11; d_call: -; v_call: TRBV20-1; cdr3_nt: TGCAGCGCTTTTTCGAACACTGAAGCTTTCTTT; cdr3_aa: CSAFSNTEAFF
j_call: TRBJ1-6; clone_size: -; cdr3_length: 13; d_call: TRBD1; v_call: TRBV19; cdr3_nt: TGTGCCACCGGGACAGCCTATAATTCACCCCTCCACTTT; cdr3_aa: CATGTAYNSPLHF
j_call: TRBJ2-1; clone_size: -; cdr3_length: 16; d_call: -; v_call: TRBV4-1; cdr3_nt: TGCGCCAGCAGCCAAGATTCGGCATTCTCCTACAATGAGCAGTTCTTC; cdr3_aa: CASSQDSAFSYNEQFF
j_call: TRBJ2-3; clone_size: -; cdr3_length: 12; d_call: -; v_call: TRBV7-2; cdr3_nt: TGTGCCACCCGGGACAACACAGATACGCAGTATTTT; cdr3_aa: CATRDNTDTQYF
j_call: TRBJ2-7; clone_size: -; cdr3_length: 13; d_call: TRBD2; v_call: TRBV10-3; cdr3_nt: TGTGCCTCCCTCCCTAGCGGGGGGCGCGAGCAGTACTTC; cdr3_aa: CASLPSGGREQYF
j_call: TRBJ2-1; clone_size: -; cdr3_length: 15; d_call: TRBD2; v_call: TRBV5-1; cdr3_nt: TGCGCCAGCAGCTTGGTTAGCGGGCGATACAATGAGCAGTTCTTC; cdr3_aa: CASSLVSGRYNEQFF
j_call: TRBJ2-2; clone_size: -; cdr3_length: 16; d_call: -; v_call: TRBV18; cdr3_nt: TGTGCCAGCTCACCCTCGGGACCCCGAGGCACCGGGGAGCTGTTTTTT; cdr3_aa: CASSPSGPRGTGELFF